One T cell receptor (beta chain) is described in this entry. The target antigen is unknown. In the same sample, other DNA sequences code for this CDR3. This sample was included in a study of shared clonotypes between healthy human individuals. Study at large: Aged between 18 and 49, the donors were a couple of women and three men. General observations from the study: Non-shared clonotypes were found to have lower generation probabilities than the clonotypes that were shared by all four of the sorted-subset donors. Some naive CD4 clonotypes, approximately 4.5%, turned up in common across four donors.

The germline CDR1 and CDR2 sequences are LNHDA and SQIVND (reference sequence). The CDR3 sequence is 13 residues long. Trimming cost V 5 bases and J 0 bases, with 8 bases left between them. CD45RO negativity and positive selection for CCR7 defined naive CD8 cells, a population that excluded terminally differentiated effector memory CD45RA+ cells. Generated by immunoSEQ multiplex PCR, the TCRdb table keeps only in-frame clones and is missing some. The sample shows around 2,000,000 clones, over 85% of them seen only once. The V call is TRBV19, the J call TRBJ2-7; either TRBD1 or TRBD2 may fit D (5 bases each). The receptor was derived from a young man in good health. What was sequenced was naive CD8+ T cells sorted from blood. The CDR3 bases are TGTGCCAGTAGTGCCGGGACCTCCTACGAGCAGTACTTC. Amino acids: CASSAGTSYEQYF.